Below, 27 T cell receptor beta chains from the same sample are listed, as sequenced in a study of blood T cell repertoires in COVID-19. Here immunoSEQ multiplex PCR was the method, and the copy in TCRdb shows in-frame clones only, minus some. The sample lists a few hundred thousand clones, approximately 90% seen once, with about 3.5% in the top ten. Sequenced input: PBMCs or T cells enriched from blood (not recorded which). These receptors originate from a woman in her late teens or twenties in a cohort exposed to, infected with or recovered from COVID-19 (not recorded which).

The V call is TRBV5-4, the J call TRBJ2-7, with 7 positions matching TRBD1. The CDR3 contains 12 residues. Germline CDR1 SGHNT, CDR2 YYREEE (reference sequence). V was clipped by 3 bases and J by 4 bases; unmatched bases: 1. The CDR3 nucleotides read TGTGCCAGCAGCTCAGGGGGATACGAGCAGTACTTC. This sequence encodes CASSSGGYEQYF.

This clone was found a few times. CDR3 in DNA: TGTGCCATCAGGACAGGGTCTGGCAATCAGCCCCAGCATTTT. As protein: CAIRTGSGNQPQHF. The chain employs TRBV10-3 and TRBJ1-5; TRBD1 aligns across 7 bases. The germline V gene has CDR1 ENHRY and CDR2 SYGVKD. The CDR3 extends over 14 amino acids. V lost 6 bases and J lost 2; bases outside the gene matches: 4.

The chain uses TRBV5-8 and TRBJ1-5; D ambiguous. Germline CDR1 and CDR2: SGHTS and YDEGEE. With 0 bases removed from V and 9 bases from J, the gap between germline ends came to 13 bases. This CDR3 region has 14 residues. The CDR3 DNA sequence: TGTGCCAGCAGCTTGGTTACAGCAACAGCGCCCCAGCATTTT. Translated, it gives CASSLVTATAPQHF.

The sample holds one count of this clone. The chain has TRBV29-1 and TRBJ2-3, with D maybe TRBD2 (6 bases). The CDR3 extends over 14 amino acids. V was pared by 2 bases and J by 0 bases, with 9 bases between. Germline V gene lookup returns CDR1 SQVTM and CDR2 ANQGSEA. This chain's CDR3 is CSVERGASTDTQYF. CDR3 in DNA: TGCAGCGTTGAACGCGGGGCTAGCACAGATACGCAGTATTTT.

The chain couples TRBV5-1 to TRBJ2-1; TRBD2 matches at 9 bases. CDR1 and CDR2 from the germline V gene are SGHRS and YFSETQ. The V and J ends lost 4 bases and 8 bases, in that order; junction bases with no gene match: 10. This CDR3 is 15 amino acids long. CDR3 DNA sequence: TGCGCCAGCAGCATGGAGGCTAGCGGGGCCCATGAGCAGTTCTTC. Amino acid sequence: CASSMEASGAHEQFF.

V gene TRBV28 combines with J gene TRBJ2-2; no clear D. Germline values: CDR1 MDHEN, CDR2 SYDVKM. V was shortened by 5 bases and J by 7 bases, with 17 bases between the two germline ends. The CDR3 runs to 15 residues. As DNA, the CDR3 is TGTGCCAGCAGTCTCGCCGCCCAAACGGGCGGGGAGCTGTTTTTT. It codes for CASSLAAQTGGELFF.

The chain links TRBV2 to TRBJ1-6; no clear D gene. CDR3 length: 17 residues. V gave up 2 bases and J gave up 0 bases, with 11 bases separating them. Germline CDR1 and CDR2: SNHLY and FYNNEI. CDR3 protein: CASSEYGQSSYNSPLHF. CDR3 nucleotides: TGTGCCAGCAGTGAATATGGGCAGAGCTCCTATAATTCACCCCTCCACTTT.

CDR3 coding DNA: TGTGCCAGCAGCGCCGGGACTAGCGGGGGGAGCATACACACAGATACGCAGTATTTT. Its translation is CASSAGTSGGSIHTDTQYF. The V and J genes are TRBV5-4 and TRBJ2-3; 15 bases agree with TRBD2. CDR1 is SGHNT and CDR2 is YYREEE in the germline V gene (reference sequence). The CDR3 covers 19 residues. Losses at the gene ends were 4 bases for V and 2 bases for J; bases not matched to a gene: 11.

The chain couples TRBV7-2 to TRBJ1-6; a weak D match, TRBD1 (6 bases). The CDR3 contains 14 residues. CDR1 SGHTA and CDR2 FQGNSA come from the germline V gene. V dropped 5 bases and J dropped 6 bases, with 11 bases sitting between them. Here the CDR3 DNA reads TGTGCCAGCAGCCCCGGACAGCCTAATTCACCCCTCCACTTT. Protein: CASSPGQPNSPLHF.

The genes are TRBV6-5 and TRBJ2-7; TRBD1 matches 9 bases. This CDR3 region has 14 residues. J lost 0 bases, V lost 7 bases, and 4 bases had no gene match. From germline, CDR1 is MNHEY and CDR2 SVGAGI. CDR3 bases: TGTGCCAGCAATACAGGGGGCTCCTCCTACGAGCAGTACTTC. The encoded protein is CASNTGGSSYEQYF.

This chain connects TRBV24-1 to TRBJ2-7; D perhaps matches TRBD1 (6 bases). This CDR3 comprises 12 residues. CDR1 KGHDR and CDR2 SFDVKD come from the germline V gene. Trimming cost V 10 bases and J 4 bases, with 13 bases left between them. CDR3 DNA: TGTGCCACAGGACAGACGAGTTACGAGCAGTACTTC. Amino acid sequence: CATGQTSYEQYF.

The chain couples TRBV4-1 to TRBJ1-2; 11 positions match TRBD1. J was trimmed by 4 bases and V by 0 bases; bases with no gene match: 4. The germline V gene has CDR1 MGHRA and CDR2 YSYEKL. The CDR3 is 16 amino acids. The chain's CDR3 is CASSQEAGTGGYGYTF. CDR3 DNA sequence: TGCGCCAGCAGCCAAGAAGCCGGGACAGGGGGCTATGGCTACACCTTC.

This CDR3 is CASSQVRAGYTF. DNA of the CDR3: TGTGCCAGCAGCCAAGTGAGGGCTGGCTACACCTTC. This sequence joins TRBV3-1 (or the pseudogene TRBV3-2) and TRBJ1-2; no reliable D call. Per germline, CDR1 LGHDT and CDR2 YNNKEL (reference sequence). The CDR3 contains 12 residues. V lost 1 base to trimming and J lost 7 bases, with 7 bases between them.

The sample holds one count of this clone. The rearrangement links TRBV5-1 to TRBJ2-1, with D possibly matching TRBD2 (6 bases). V lost 3 bases to trimming and J lost 0 bases, with 16 bases between them. The CDR3 has 17 residues. Germline loops: CDR1 SGHRS, CDR2 YFSETQ. The CDR3 sequence: CASSSSSGRSSYNEQFF. The CDR3 nucleotides read TGCGCCAGCAGCTCCAGTAGCGGCCGGAGCTCCTACAATGAGCAGTTCTTC.

The chain recombines TRBV5-1 with TRBJ1-6, with TRBD1 matching 9 bases. CDR3 length equals 14 residues. With 4 bases clipped from V and 10 bases from J, the junction kept 6 bases outside the gene matches. Germline loops: CDR1 SGHRS, CDR2 YFSETQ. CDR3 in DNA: TGCGCCAGCAGCCAGGACAGGGGCTGGTCACCCCTCCACTTT. This codes for CASSQDRGWSPLHF.

The V call is TRBV5-6, the J call TRBJ2-3; D possibly corresponds to TRBD2 (5 bases). V lost 2 bases to trimming and J lost 9 bases, with 16 bases between them. CDR1 is SGHDT and CDR2 is YYEEEE in the germline V gene. CDR3 length equals 14 residues. CDR3 sequence reads: CASSLRPGFETQYF. The CDR3 DNA sequence: TGTGCCAGCAGCTTACGTCCGGGGTTCGAAACGCAGTATTTT.

The chain combines TRBV5-8 with TRBJ1-4; D remains ambiguous. Per germline, CDR1 SGHTS and CDR2 YDEGEE. Trimming took 3 bases from V and 8 from J, leaving 17 bases between them. This CDR3 has 15 amino acids. DNA of the CDR3: TGTGCCAGCAGCTACTCTCGGGCCCGGGAGGAAAAACTGTTTTTT. Its protein is CASSYSRAREEKLFF.

The chain joins TRBV2 to TRBJ2-2; D is unclear. Germline values: CDR1 SNHLY, CDR2 FYNNEI. This CDR3 region has 13 residues. The ends were cut back, 2 bases at V and 6 bases at J, with 7 bases in the middle. CDR3 nucleotide sequence: TGTGCCAGCAGTGAATTTGTAGCCGGGGAGCTGTTTTTT. Its translation: CASSEFVAGELFF. Together with reference TRBV2 and TRBJ2-2, the CDR3 gives the full variable domain: EPEVTQTPSHQVTQMGQEVILRCVPISNHLYFYWYRQILGQKVEFLVSFYNNEISEKSEIFDDQFSVERPDGSNFTLKIRSTKLEDSAMYFCASSEFVAGELFFGEGSRLTVL.

This chain connects TRBV6-5 to TRBJ1-2; 8 bases are shared with TRBD1. V was clipped by 5 bases and J by 4 bases; unmatched bases: 6. The germline V gene encodes CDR1 MNHEY and CDR2 SVGAGI. CDR3 length: 14 amino acids. DNA for the CDR3: TGTGCCAGCAGTCAGCAGGGGGCCTTCTATGGCTACACCTTC. Its translation is CASSQQGAFYGYTF.

The rearrangement links TRBV19 to TRBJ2-3; D is possibly TRBD2 (5 bases). The CDR3 has 15 residues. Germline CDR1 LNHDA, CDR2 SQIVND (reference sequence). The ends were cut back, 5 bases at V and 0 bases at J, with 12 bases in the middle. The CDR3 reads CASSPGPGSTDTQYF. The CDR3 region has the DNA TGTGCCAGTAGTCCGGGCCCGGGAAGCACAGATACGCAGTATTTT.

V gene TRBV5-1 combines with J gene TRBJ2-1, with 8 nucleotides matching TRBD2. The CDR3 spans 14 residues. CDR1 and CDR2 (germline): SGHRS, YFSETQ. Trimming cost V 2 bases and J 5 bases; bases outside gene matches: 3. The CDR3 spells CASSFDSGNNEQFF. The CDR3 DNA follows: TGCGCCAGCAGCTTTGATAGCGGGAACAATGAGCAGTTCTTC.

The chain links TRBV9 to TRBJ2-3, with 10 bases lining up with TRBD2. The CDR3 has 16 amino acids. Germline values: CDR1 SGDLS, CDR2 YYNGEE. V dropped 2 bases and J dropped 1; count of bases not matched to a gene: 4. CDR3 coding DNA: TGTGCCAGCAGCGTCCCTAGCGGGGGCCGCACAGATACGCAGTATTTT. It translates to CASSVPSGGRTDTQYF.

The chain couples TRBV7-6 to TRBJ2-7, with D unclear. CDR3 size: 12 residues. Trimming stripped 5 bases from V and 3 bases from J, with 8 bases between. The germline V gene has CDR1 SGHVS and CDR2 FNYEAQ. The CDR3 DNA reads as TGTGCCAGCAGCGTTACTGGCTACGAGCAGTACTTC. This encodes CASSVTGYEQYF.

The genes are TRBV7-8 and TRBJ2-3; TRBD2 matches at 9 bases. The CDR3 sequence is 16 residues long. Per the germline V gene, CDR1 is SGHVS and CDR2 is FQNEAQ. With V trimmed by 0 bases and J by 1 base, 2 bases remained unmatched. In DNA form, the CDR3 reads TGTGCCAGCAGCTTAGCTAGCGGGAGCGGCACAGATACGCAGTATTTT. Translation gives CASSLASGSGTDTQYF.

The chain joins TRBV11-2 to TRBJ1-5; D call uncertain. Trimming shortened V by 5 bases and J by 0 bases, and 8 bases separated the two germline ends. Germline V gene sequence: CDR1 SGHAT, CDR2 FQNNGV. The CDR3 totals 14 residues. The CDR3 nucleotides are TGTGCCAGCAGCCTTACATATAGCAATCAGCCCCAGCATTTT. Its translation is CASSLTYSNQPQHF.

The CDR3, as DNA: TGTGCCACCAGCAGAGATATTCGTGCGGGCAATGAGCAGTTCTTC. It encodes CATSRDIRAGNEQFF. V and J are TRBV15 and TRBJ2-1, with TRBD2 as a possible D gene (5 bases). In germline, CDR1 is LNHNV, CDR2 YYDKDF (reference sequence). With 0 bases removed from V and 6 bases from J, the gap between germline ends came to 12 bases. The CDR3 has 15 residues.

This clone was seen once. The chain carries TRBV6-5 and TRBJ1-3, with 8 bases matching TRBD1. CDR3 length: 14 residues. From germline, CDR1 is MNHEY and CDR2 SVGAGI. V lost 6 bases to trimming and J lost 4 bases; unmatched junction nucleotides: 5. The CDR3 spells CASSRQGFGNTIYF. CDR3 DNA sequence: TGTGCCAGCAGCCGACAGGGGTTCGGAAACACCATATATTTT.